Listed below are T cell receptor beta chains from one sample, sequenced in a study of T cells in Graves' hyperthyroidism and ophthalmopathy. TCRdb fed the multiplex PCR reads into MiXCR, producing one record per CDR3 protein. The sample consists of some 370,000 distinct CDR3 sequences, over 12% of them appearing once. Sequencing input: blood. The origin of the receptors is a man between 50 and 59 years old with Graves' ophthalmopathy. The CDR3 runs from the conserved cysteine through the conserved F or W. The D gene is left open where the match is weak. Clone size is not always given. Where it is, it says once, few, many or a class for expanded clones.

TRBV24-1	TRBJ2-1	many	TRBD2	CATSDLQAGSYNEQFF	TGTGCCACCAGTGATTTACAAGCGGGAAGTTACAATGAGCAGTTCTTC
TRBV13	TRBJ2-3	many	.	CASSVETEDTQYF	TGTGCCAGCAGCGTAGAGACGGAAGATACGCAGTATTTT
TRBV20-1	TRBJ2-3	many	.	CSAHDKAVSTDTQYF	TGCAGTGCCCACGATAAAGCGGTTAGCACAGATACGCAGTATTTT
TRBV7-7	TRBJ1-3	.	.	CASSLEGGAGNTIYF	TGTGCTAGCAGCCTAGAGGGGGGCGCTGGAAACACCATATATTTT
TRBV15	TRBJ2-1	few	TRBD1	CATSRWDRDGLTYNEQFF	TGTGCCACCAGCAGGTGGGACAGGGATGGGTTGACCTACAATGAGCAGTTCTTC
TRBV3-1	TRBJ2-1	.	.	CASSQVPLGAGNEQFF	TGTGCCAGCAGCCAAGTTCCCCTGGGGGCGGGCAATGAGCAGTTCTTC
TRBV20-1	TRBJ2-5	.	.	CSARGPEDVSETQYF	TGCAGTGCTAGAGGTCCCGAGGATGTCTCGGAGACCCAGTACTTC
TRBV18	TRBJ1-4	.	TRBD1	CASSPDRGMEELFF	TGTGCCAGCTCACCCGACAGGGGCATGGAAGAACTGTTTTTT
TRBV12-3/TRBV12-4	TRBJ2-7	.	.	CASGDNEQYF	TGTGCCAGCGGAGACAATGAGCAGTACTTC
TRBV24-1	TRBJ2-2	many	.	CATSDFRVGGELFF	TGTGCCACCAGTGATTTCCGTGTAGGCGGGGAGCTGTTTTTT
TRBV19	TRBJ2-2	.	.	CASSASNTGELFF	TGTGCCAGTAGTGCCTCGAACACCGGGGAGCTGTTTTTT
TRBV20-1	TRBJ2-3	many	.	CSATIRRNTDTQYF	TGCAGTGCTACGATTCGGAGAAACACAGATACGCAGTATTTT
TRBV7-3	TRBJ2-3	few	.	CASSLIGPSTDTQYF	TGTGCCAGCAGCTTAATCGGACCGAGCACAGATACGCAGTATTTT
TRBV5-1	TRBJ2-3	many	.	CASSPSGPGTDTQYF	TGCGCCAGCAGCCCCAGCGGACCAGGCACAGATACGCAGTATTTT
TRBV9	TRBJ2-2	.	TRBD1	CASSVRLGQVDTGELFF	TGTGCCAGCAGCGTGCGCCTCGGACAGGTTGACACCGGGGAGCTGTTTTTT
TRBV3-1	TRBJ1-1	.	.	CASSPGDTEAFF	TGTGCCAGCAGCCCGGGGGACACTGAAGCTTTCTTT
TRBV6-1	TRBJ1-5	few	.	CASSDKTGSGIGPQHF	TGTGCCAGCAGTGATAAGACAGGCTCCGGGATAGGGCCCCAGCATTTT
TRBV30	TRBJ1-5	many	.	CAWSDRDQPQHF	TGTGCCTGGAGTGACAGGGATCAGCCCCAGCATTTT
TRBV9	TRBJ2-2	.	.	CASSVGGGTSTGELFF	TGTGCCAGCAGCGTAGGAGGGGGGACATCCACCGGGGAGCTGTTTTTT
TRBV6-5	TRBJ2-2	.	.	CASSLLPGELFF	TGTGCCAGCAGTTTACTCCCCGGGGAGCTGTTTTTT
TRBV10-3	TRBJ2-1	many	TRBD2	CAIMGTSGTSYNEQFF	TGTGCCATCATGGGCACTAGCGGGACTTCTTACAATGAGCAGTTCTTC
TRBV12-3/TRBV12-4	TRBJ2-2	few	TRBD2	CASSGLAGSTGELFF	TGTGCCAGCAGCGGACTAGCGGGGAGCACCGGGGAGCTGTTTTTT
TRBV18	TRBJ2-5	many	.	CASSPSAETQYF	TGTGCCAGCTCACCGTCGGCAGAGACCCAGTACTTC
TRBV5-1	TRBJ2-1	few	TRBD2	CASSPGLAGEHNNEQFF	TGCGCCAGCAGCCCGGGACTAGCGGGAGAGCACAACAATGAGCAGTTCTTC
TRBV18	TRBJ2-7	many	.	CASSTMSYEQYF	TGTGCCAGCTCAACTATGTCCTACGAGCAGTACTTC
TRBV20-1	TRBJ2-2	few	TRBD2	CSASRVLSGRATGELFF	TGCAGTGCTAGCCGCGTCCTCAGCGGGAGGGCCACCGGGGAGCTGTTTTTT
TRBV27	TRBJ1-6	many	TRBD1	CASSQGGSGINSPLHF	TGTGCCAGCAGTCAGGGGGGATCGGGAATCAATTCACCCCTCCACTTT
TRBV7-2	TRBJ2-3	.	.	CASSSQGIDTQYF	TGTGCCAGCAGCTCCCAGGGAATAGATACGCAGTATTTT
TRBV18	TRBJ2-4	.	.	CASSPGGTKNIQYF	TGTGCCAGCTCACCAGGGGGAACCAAAAACATTCAGTACTTC
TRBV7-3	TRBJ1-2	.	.	CASSLTGGSRYGYTF	TGTGCCAGCAGCTTAACCGGAGGGTCGCGCTATGGCTACACCTTC
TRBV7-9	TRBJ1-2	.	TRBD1	CASSSTGRRIHGHTF	TGTGCCAGCAGCTCGACAGGGCGTAGGATCCATGGCCACACCTTC
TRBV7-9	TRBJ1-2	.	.	CASTPPENYGYTF	TGTGCCAGCACCCCCCCCGAGAACTATGGCTACACCTTC
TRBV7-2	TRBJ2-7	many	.	CASSLQDTEQYF	TGTGCCAGCAGCTTACAGGATACCGAGCAGTACTTC
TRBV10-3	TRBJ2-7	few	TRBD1	CAISSTGTALYEQYF	TGTGCCATCAGTAGCACCGGGACAGCCCTCTACGAGCAGTACTTC
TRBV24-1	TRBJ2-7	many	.	CATSDPGHTNEQYF	TGTGCCACCAGTGACCCGGGACACACCAACGAGCAGTACTTC
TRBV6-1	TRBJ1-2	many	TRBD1	CASSAGTGRGGYTF	TGTGCCAGCAGTGCCGGGACAGGGCGGGGTGGCTACACCTTC
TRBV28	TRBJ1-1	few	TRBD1	CASSHDRVNTEAFF	TGTGCCAGCAGTCACGACAGGGTGAACACTGAAGCTTTCTTT
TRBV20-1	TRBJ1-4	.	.	CSAKTDTTNEKLFF	TGCAGTGCTAAGACAGATACAACTAATGAAAAACTGTTTTTT
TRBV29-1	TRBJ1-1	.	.	CSVPGGGLLNTEAFF	TGCAGCGTTCCGGGGGGGGGACTTCTGAACACTGAAGCTTTCTTT
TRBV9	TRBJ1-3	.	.	CASSVAQTGFGNTIYF	TGTGCCAGCAGCGTAGCCCAAACAGGGTTTGGAAACACCATATATTTT
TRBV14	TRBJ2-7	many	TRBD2	CASSASGRATYEQYF	TGTGCCAGCAGCGCTAGCGGGAGGGCCACGTACGAGCAGTACTTC
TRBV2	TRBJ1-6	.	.	CASSGAPSSYNSPLHF	TGTGCCAGCAGTGGCGCTCCGAGCTCCTATAATTCACCCCTCCACTTT